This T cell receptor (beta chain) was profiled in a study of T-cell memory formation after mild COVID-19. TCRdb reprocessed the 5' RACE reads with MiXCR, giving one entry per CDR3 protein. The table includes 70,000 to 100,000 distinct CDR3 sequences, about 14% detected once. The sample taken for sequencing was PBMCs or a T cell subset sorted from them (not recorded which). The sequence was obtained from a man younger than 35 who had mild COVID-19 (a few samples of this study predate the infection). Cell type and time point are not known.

In DNA, the CDR3 is TGTGCCAGCAGCTTAGCCCCGGACCAGGTCCGCAATCAGCCCCAGCATTTT. Translation gives CASSLAPDQVRNQPQHF. The rearrangement uses TRBV7-6 and TRBJ1-5; no definite D call. The CDR3 covers 17 residues. Trimming took 0 bases from V and 2 from J, leaving 14 bases between them. Germline V lookup: CDR1 SGHVS, CDR2 FNYEAQ.